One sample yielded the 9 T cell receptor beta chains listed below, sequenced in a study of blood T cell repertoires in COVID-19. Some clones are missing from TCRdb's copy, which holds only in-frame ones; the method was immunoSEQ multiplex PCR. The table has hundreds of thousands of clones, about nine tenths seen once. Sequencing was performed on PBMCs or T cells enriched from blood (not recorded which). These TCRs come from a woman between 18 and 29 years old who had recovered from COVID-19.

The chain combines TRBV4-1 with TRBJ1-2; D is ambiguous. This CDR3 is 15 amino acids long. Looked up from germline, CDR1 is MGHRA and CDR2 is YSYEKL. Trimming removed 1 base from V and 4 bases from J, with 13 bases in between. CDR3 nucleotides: TGCGCCAGCAGCCAAGTTACGAGGGTTCCCTATGGCTACACCTTC. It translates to CASSQVTRVPYGYTF.

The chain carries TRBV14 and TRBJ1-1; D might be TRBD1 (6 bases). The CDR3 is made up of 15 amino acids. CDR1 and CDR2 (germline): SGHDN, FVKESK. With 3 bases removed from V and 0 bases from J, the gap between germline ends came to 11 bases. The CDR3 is CASSHKQGLNTEAFF. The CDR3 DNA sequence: TGTGCCAGCAGCCATAAACAGGGTTTGAACACTGAAGCTTTCTTT.

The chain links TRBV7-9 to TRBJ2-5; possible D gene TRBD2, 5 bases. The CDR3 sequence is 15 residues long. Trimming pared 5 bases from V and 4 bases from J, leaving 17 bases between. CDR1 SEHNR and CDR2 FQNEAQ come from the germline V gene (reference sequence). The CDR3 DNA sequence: TGTGCCAGCAGCCTCCCGGCGGGCGCATCAGAGACCCAGTACTTC. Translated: CASSLPAGASETQYF.

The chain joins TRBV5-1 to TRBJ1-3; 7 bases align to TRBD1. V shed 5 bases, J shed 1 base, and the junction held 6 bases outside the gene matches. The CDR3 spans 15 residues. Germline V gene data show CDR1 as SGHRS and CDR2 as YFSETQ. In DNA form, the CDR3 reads TGCGCCAGCAGGGGGACAGTCTTTTCTGGAAACACCATATATTTT. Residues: CASRGTVFSGNTIYF.

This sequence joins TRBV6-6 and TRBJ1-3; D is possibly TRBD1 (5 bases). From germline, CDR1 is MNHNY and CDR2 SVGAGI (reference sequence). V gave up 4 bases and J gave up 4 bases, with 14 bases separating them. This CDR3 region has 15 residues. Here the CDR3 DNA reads TGTGCCAGCAGTTGGGGGGACCCGGAAGGAAACACCATATATTTT. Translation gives CASSWGDPEGNTIYF.

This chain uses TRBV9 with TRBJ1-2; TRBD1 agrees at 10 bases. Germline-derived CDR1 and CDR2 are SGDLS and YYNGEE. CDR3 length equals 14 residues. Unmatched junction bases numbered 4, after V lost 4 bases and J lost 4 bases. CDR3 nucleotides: TGTGCCAGCAGCTTCCGGGACAGGGGCTATGGCTACACCTTC. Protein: CASSFRDRGYGYTF.

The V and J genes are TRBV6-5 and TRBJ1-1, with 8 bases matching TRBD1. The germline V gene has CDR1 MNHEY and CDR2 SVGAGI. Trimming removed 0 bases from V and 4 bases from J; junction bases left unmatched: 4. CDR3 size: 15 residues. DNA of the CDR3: TGTGCCAGCAGTTACTCGCGGACAGGGACCACTGAAGCTTTCTTT. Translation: CASSYSRTGTTEAFF.

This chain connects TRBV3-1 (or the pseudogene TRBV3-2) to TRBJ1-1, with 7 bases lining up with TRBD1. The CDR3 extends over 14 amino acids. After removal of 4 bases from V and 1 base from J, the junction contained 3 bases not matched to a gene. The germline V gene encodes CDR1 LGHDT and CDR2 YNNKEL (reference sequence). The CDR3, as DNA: TGTGCCAGCAGCCCCCGACAGGGGAACACTGAAGCTTTCTTT. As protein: CASSPRQGNTEAFF.

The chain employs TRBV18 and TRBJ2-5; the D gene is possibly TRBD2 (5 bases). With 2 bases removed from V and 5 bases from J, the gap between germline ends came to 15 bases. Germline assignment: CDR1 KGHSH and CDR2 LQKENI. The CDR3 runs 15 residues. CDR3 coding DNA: TGTGCCAGCTCACCAGATCAGAGGGTACGCGAGACCCAGTACTTC. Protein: CASSPDQRVRETQYF.